Described below is a single T cell receptor (beta chain) sequence and its context. Its antigen is not yet known. No base-level quality is on record; no much larger clone is a single base apart. The data derive from a study of T cell responses to AZD1222 COVID-19 vaccine (dated by TCRdb to the early 2020s). At the level of the whole study: TCR sequencing covered fewer than 250 trial participants: 200 to 210 given two doses of AZD1222 and 26 given two doses of MenACWY control vaccine. Enrollment into the trials was organized by age into subgroups of 18-55, 56-69 and 70-plus years, and those subgroups contained approximately 150, 30 and 60 TCR-sequenced participants, respectively.

The CDR3 regions of human TCRbeta chains were analyzed by immunosequencing. Under the source paper's analysis protocol: Repertoire TCRs were checked for matches against a reference library of SARS-CoV-2-specific TCRs that had been generated using the MIRA antigen-specificity platform. Breadth was defined as the fraction of unique TCRs that were SARS-CoV-2-associated, and depth was defined as the fraction of total T cells that were SARS-CoV-2-associated. Using the MIRA data, each spike-specific TCR was assigned both to the spike region to which the TCR was reactive and to a CD4 or CD8 class. Log10-transformed breadth and depth values were compared by one-way ANOVA with Sidak's multiple comparisons tests. Held by TCRdb, this immuneACCESS table contains in-frame sequences only and omits some clones. Under half of the omission traces to an unresolved V gene where checked; the cause of the rest is unknown. That table gives V, J and clone size, and the DNA gave D and trimming. For this sample the table gives approximately 90,000 clones, of which 89% were detected only once. The ten biggest clones cover about 5.5% of the sample.

The cysteine opens and the phenylalanine closes a CDR3 of 15 amino acids. The retained sequence is limited to the CDR3, 45 bases, with the frame set at the first base. Ends trimmed: V by 5 bases, J by 5 bases; bases unmatched to a gene: 4. The CDR1 and CDR2 encoded by the germline V gene (reference sequence) are SGHNT and YYREEE. The investigation overall reported the following: No day 14 peak-response samples were available, so repertoires were characterized only after the peak T cell response. In the small 56-69-year group, the increase in depth fell short of significance, most likely because of low power. Conclusions about previously exposed vaccinees were limited because only five to seven AZD1222 recipients were SARS-CoV-2 seropositive at baseline. Nearly half of unique spike-specific TCRs reportedly recognized epitopes outside regions mutated in the B.1.351 and B.1.1.7 variants. After two AZD1222 doses, spike-specific TCR breadth and depth were significantly higher than at day 0 and than in MenACWY recipients. Participants were mostly white British, with more females than males. The authors suggested clonal diversity may have been underestimated. Vaccine-associated CD4 TCRs spanned the whole spike protein, with dominant responses in regions 160-218 and 743-854.

In the paper's terms, the time point label means: about 28 days (+/-7) after the second vaccine dose. Because spike-specific TCR depth and breadth did not differ between the two schedules, AZD1222 recipients who got a second dose at roughly 4 weeks were pooled with those who got a second dose at roughly 12 weeks. The vaccinee samples were drawn from two UK trials, COV001 and COV002, one of which was a single-blind randomized controlled phase 2/3 trial testing AZD1222 (ChAdOx1 nCoV-19) in healthy adults. For TCRbeta chain sequencing, PBMC samples were collected from trial participants at day 0 and at day 28 after the second dose.

This chain joins TRBV5-4 to TRBJ2-7, with TRBD2 identical over 16 junction bases. Sequencing was performed on peripheral blood, taken 28 days after the second AZD1222 dose. This TCR was sampled from an adult who received the AZD1222 COVID-19 vaccine. The nucleotide sequence is TGTGCCAGCAGTTACGGGACTAGCGGGGGGGACGAGCAGTACTTC. This encodes CASSYGTSGGDEQYF.